The present T cell receptor (beta chain) was sequenced within a study of T-cell reconstitution after alpha-beta-depleted transplantation in children. Per germline, CDR1 LGHDT and CDR2 YNNKEL (reference sequence). After removal of 4 bases from V and 2 bases from J, the junction contained 12 bases not matched to a gene. This CDR3 is built from 18 residues. Unique molecular identifiers were built into the TCRbeta library. Using its own MiXCR run on the PCR reads, TCRdb lists one record per CDR3 protein. This table has 500,000 to 750,000 distinct CDR3 sequences, under 15% appearing once. The chain has TRBV3-1 and TRBJ2-5; TRBD2 matches 11 bases. This material consisted of PBMCs, mostly from graft donor cells, taken 360 days after TCRalphabeta/CD19-depleted stem cell transplant. The TCR comes from a male patient aged 10 to 17 who had a stem cell transplant for acute myeloid leukemia, so the T cells may come from the graft donor. The CDR3 DNA follows: TGTGCCAGCAGCCTTTCCTGGCGGGTAGCGGGAGGGCAAGAGACCCAGTACTTC. It codes for CASSLSWRVAGGQETQYF.